One and the same sample provided the 15 T cell receptor beta chains below, sequenced in a study of T-cell memory formation after mild COVID-19. From the 5' RACE reads, TCRdb called clonotypes with MiXCR, one entry per CDR3 protein. The sample records 120,000 or so distinct CDR3 sequences, about a sixth being singletons. Sequenced input: PBMCs or a T cell subset sorted from them (not recorded which). These receptors all stem from an adult woman who had mild COVID-19 (a few samples of this study predate the infection). Cell type and time point are not known.

J is TRBJ2-3 and V is TRBV6-5, with 7 bases aligning to TRBD2. From germline, CDR1 is MNHEY and CDR2 SVGAGI. Germline trimming cut 7 bases from V and 0 bases from J; bases unmatched to any gene: 7. This CDR3 contains 15 residues. CDR3 loop: CASNPGTTSTDTQYF. DNA of the CDR3: TGTGCCAGCAACCCCGGGACTACTAGCACAGATACGCAGTATTTT.

The rearrangement joins TRBV29-1 to TRBJ2-4; a weak D match, TRBD1 (6 bases). Trimming stripped 4 bases from V and 6 bases from J, with 16 bases between. This CDR3 is 14 amino acids long. Germline V gene lookup returns CDR1 SQVTM and CDR2 ANQGSEA. The CDR3 sequence: CSVVQARGGNIQYF. The CDR3 region has the DNA TGCAGCGTTGTTCAAGCCAGAGGGGGAAACATTCAGTACTTC.

In this sample, this clonotype turned up a few times. This rearrangement joins TRBV20-1 to TRBJ2-7; D may be TRBD1 (5 bases). The CDR3 length is 14 residues. CDR1 is DFQATT and CDR2 is SNEGSKA in the germline V gene (reference sequence). V shed 5 bases and J shed 5 bases, with 19 bases lying between them. The CDR3 DNA sequence: TGCAGTGCTCCCCAGGGTCTCCTTCTCCACGAGCAGTACTTC. Amino acid sequence: CSAPQGLLLHEQYF.

The chain links TRBV18 to TRBJ2-7; D might be TRBD2 (6 bases). The germline CDR1 and CDR2 sequences are KGHSH and LQKENI. Trimming took 2 bases from V and 4 from J, leaving 15 bases between them. The CDR3 totals 15 residues. Here the CDR3 DNA reads TGTGCCAGCTCACCAAGAGGGACTGGCGGGTACGAGCAGTACTTC. Its translation is CASSPRGTGGYEQYF.

This clonotype has a handful of counts. V and J are TRBV20-1 and TRBJ2-5; 9 nucleotides align to TRBD1. CDR3 length: 14 residues. Unmatched junction bases numbered 10, after V lost 7 bases and J lost 4 bases. Germline CDR1 and CDR2: DFQATT and SNEGSKA (reference sequence). CDR3: CSVPGQGKGETQYF. The CDR3 DNA is TGCAGTGTCCCGGGACAGGGAAAGGGAGAGACCCAGTACTTC.

This clonotype has just a few counts. This chain uses TRBV12-3 or TRBV12-4 with TRBJ1-2; 9 positions match TRBD1. V dropped 2 bases and J dropped 8; count of bases not matched to a gene: 12. The CDR3 length is 16 residues. CDR3: CASSLRTGGAMKGYTF. CDR3 nucleotides: TGTGCCAGCAGTTTACGAACAGGGGGCGCCATGAAAGGCTACACCTTC.

This chain joins TRBV6-5 and TRBJ2-3; 11 bases fit TRBD1. V trimming: 1 base; J trimming: 4 bases; junction bases outside the gene matches: 4. This CDR3 is built from 16 residues. Germline V gene data show CDR1 as MNHEY and CDR2 as SVGAGI. The CDR3 loop is CASSYFGTGGPDTQYF. In DNA, the CDR3 is TGTGCCAGCAGTTACTTTGGGACAGGGGGTCCAGATACGCAGTATTTT.

The sample holds a few counts of this clonotype. V is TRBV29-1 and J is TRBJ2-7; TRBD1 is a possible D gene (8 bases). The germline V gene encodes CDR1 SQVTM and CDR2 ANQGSEA. V lost 6 bases and J 0 bases, leaving 15 bases between the germline ends. The CDR3 is 14 residues long. In nucleotides, the CDR3 is TGCAGCGTAGCGGGACAGGTGACCTCCTACGAGCAGTACTTC. Its protein product is CSVAGQVTSYEQYF.

Only a few counts were recorded for this clonotype. J is TRBJ2-5 and V is TRBV7-9; D gene uncertain. The CDR3 contains 13 residues. Trimming cost V 5 bases and J 1 base, with 8 bases left between them. CDR1 is SEHNR, CDR2 FQNEAQ, per germline (reference sequence). CDR3 amino acids: CASSPVPQETQYF. The CDR3 DNA sequence: TGTGCCAGCAGCCCCGTTCCCCAAGAGACCCAGTACTTC. Supplemented by reference TRBV7-9 and TRBJ2-5, the full variable domain reads DTGVSQNPRHKITKRGQNVTFRCDPISEHNRLYWYRQTLGQGPEFLTYFQNEAQLEKSRLLSDRFSAERPKGSFSTLEIQRTEQGDSAMYLCASSPVPQETQYFGPGTRLLVL.

In this sample, this clonotype turned up a few times. A read error may produce the germline difference seen at one junction end. The rearrangement joins TRBV2 to TRBJ2-7; D tentatively fits TRBD1 or TRBD2 (5 bases each). Germline V gene data show CDR1 as SNHLY and CDR2 as FYNNEI. There are 16 residues in the CDR3. The CDR3 DNA is TGTGCCAGCGGTGAAAAGGAAGGGGACCGAACCTACGAGCAGTACTTC. Translating gives CASGEKEGDRTYEQYF.

Many counts were recorded for this clonotype. The chain recombines TRBV7-8 with TRBJ2-7; 13 positions agree with TRBD2. Germline V lookup: CDR1 SGHVS, CDR2 FQNEAQ. The V and J ends lost 5 bases and 1 base, in that order; junction bases with no gene match: 11. The CDR3 is 18 amino acids. The CDR3 DNA follows: TGTGCCAGCAGCCCCCGGATAGTGACTAGCGGGGGGTCCTACGAGCAGTACTTC. It is translated as CASSPRIVTSGGSYEQYF.

This clonotype was counted only a few times. The chain has TRBV5-1 and TRBJ2-1; D not resolved. This CDR3 comprises 15 residues. The V end lost 0 bases, the J end lost 4 bases, and 11 bases lay between the germline ends. CDR1 is SGHRS, CDR2 YFSETQ, per germline. CDR3 coding DNA: TGCGCCAGCAGCTTGGCCCCTGAGATATACAATGAGCAGTTCTTC. Translated: CASSLAPEIYNEQFF.

This clonotype was picked up a small number of times. The chain carries TRBV13 and TRBJ2-1, with 8 bases identical to TRBD2. The CDR3 loop spans 15 amino acids. The V and J ends lost 4 bases and 9 bases, in that order; junction bases with no gene match: 11. Per the germline V gene, CDR1 is PRHDT and CDR2 is FYEKMQ (reference sequence). The CDR3 region has the DNA TGTGCCAGCAGCTCAGAAGCGGGAGTTCAAACTGAGCAGTTCTTC. It encodes CASSSEAGVQTEQFF.

The chain links TRBV12-3 or TRBV12-4 to TRBJ2-7; 7 bases align to TRBD2. The CDR3 is made up of 12 amino acids. Germline trimming cut 5 bases from V and 13 bases from J; bases unmatched to any gene: 11. The CDR3: CASSLSSGSRYF. The CDR3 DNA follows: TGTGCCAGCAGTCTGAGTAGCGGGTCCCGTTACTTC.

This chain uses TRBV29-1 with TRBJ1-3, with a possible D match to TRBD1 (6 bases). The CDR3 is 15 residues long. Germline-derived CDR1 and CDR2 are SQVTM and ANQGSEA. V was pared by 4 bases and J by 3 bases, with 16 bases between. In nucleotides, the CDR3 is TGCAGCGTTGGGGGGCAACTAGCCGATGGAAACACCATATATTTT. This sequence encodes CSVGGQLADGNTIYF.